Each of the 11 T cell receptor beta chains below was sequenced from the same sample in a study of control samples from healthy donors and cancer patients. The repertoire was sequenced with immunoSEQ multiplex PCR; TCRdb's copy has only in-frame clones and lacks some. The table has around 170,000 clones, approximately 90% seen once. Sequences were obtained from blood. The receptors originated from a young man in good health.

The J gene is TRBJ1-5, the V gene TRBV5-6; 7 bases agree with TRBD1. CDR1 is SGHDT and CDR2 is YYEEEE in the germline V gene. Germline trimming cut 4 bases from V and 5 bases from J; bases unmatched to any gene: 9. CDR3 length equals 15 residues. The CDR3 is CASSPGTDSHQPQHF. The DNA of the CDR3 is TGTGCCAGCAGCCCGGGGACAGACTCCCATCAGCCCCAGCATTTT.

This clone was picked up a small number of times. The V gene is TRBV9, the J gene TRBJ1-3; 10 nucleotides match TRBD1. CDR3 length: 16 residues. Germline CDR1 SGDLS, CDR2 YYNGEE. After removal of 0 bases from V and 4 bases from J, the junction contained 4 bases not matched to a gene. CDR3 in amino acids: CASSVVDRGHGNTIYF. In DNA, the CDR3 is TGTGCCAGCAGCGTAGTCGACAGGGGGCACGGAAACACCATATATTTT.

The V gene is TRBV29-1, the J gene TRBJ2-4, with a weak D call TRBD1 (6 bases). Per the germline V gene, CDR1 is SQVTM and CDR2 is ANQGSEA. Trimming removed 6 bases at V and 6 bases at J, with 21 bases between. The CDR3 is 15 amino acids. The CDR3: CSVAVAARGGNIQYF. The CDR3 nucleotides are TGCAGCGTCGCCGTGGCGGCCAGGGGTGGAAACATTCAGTACTTC.

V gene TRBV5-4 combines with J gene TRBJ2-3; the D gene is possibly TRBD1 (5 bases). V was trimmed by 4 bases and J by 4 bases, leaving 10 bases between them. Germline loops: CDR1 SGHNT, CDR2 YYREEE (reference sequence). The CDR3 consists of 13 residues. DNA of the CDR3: TGTGCCAGCAGCGGGATGGGGCCAGATACGCAGTATTTT. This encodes CASSGMGPDTQYF.

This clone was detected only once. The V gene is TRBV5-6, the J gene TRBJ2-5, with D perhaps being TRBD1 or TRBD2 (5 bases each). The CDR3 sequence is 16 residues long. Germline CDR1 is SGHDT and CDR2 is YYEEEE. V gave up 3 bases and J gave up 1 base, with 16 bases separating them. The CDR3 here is CASSWRLTAGQETQYF. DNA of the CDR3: TGTGCCAGCAGCTGGAGGTTGACAGCCGGCCAAGAGACCCAGTACTTC.

This CDR3 is CASSFPQGLVFGQYF. Written as DNA, the CDR3 is TGTGCCAGCAGTTTCCCCCAGGGCTTGGTGTTTGGGCAGTACTTC. The rearrangement links TRBV28 to TRBJ2-7, with D perhaps TRBD1 (5 bases). Between the trimmed V and J ends, which lost 3 bases and 9 bases, there was a span of 21 bases. The CDR3 has 15 amino acids. Germline CDR1 MDHEN, CDR2 SYDVKM.

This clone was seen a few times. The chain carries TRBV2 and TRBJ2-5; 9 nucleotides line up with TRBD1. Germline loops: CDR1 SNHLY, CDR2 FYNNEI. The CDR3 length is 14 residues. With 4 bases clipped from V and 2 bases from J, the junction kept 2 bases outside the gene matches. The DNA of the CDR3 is TGTGCCAGCAGTGCCGACAGGGGGCAAGAGACCCAGTACTTC. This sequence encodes CASSADRGQETQYF.

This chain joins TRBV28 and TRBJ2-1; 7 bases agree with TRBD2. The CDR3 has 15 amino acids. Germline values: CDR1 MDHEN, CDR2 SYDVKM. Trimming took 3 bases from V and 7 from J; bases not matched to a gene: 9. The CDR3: CASSLELAAGNEQFF. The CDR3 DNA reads TGTGCCAGCAGTTTGGAGCTAGCGGCGGGGAATGAGCAGTTCTTC.

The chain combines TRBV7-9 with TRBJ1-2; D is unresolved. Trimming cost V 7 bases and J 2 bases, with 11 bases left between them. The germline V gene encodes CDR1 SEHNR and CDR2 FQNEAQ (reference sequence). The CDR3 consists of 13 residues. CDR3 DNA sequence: TGTGCCAGCACCCGCGAGAGAAACTATGGCTACACCTTC. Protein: CASTRERNYGYTF.

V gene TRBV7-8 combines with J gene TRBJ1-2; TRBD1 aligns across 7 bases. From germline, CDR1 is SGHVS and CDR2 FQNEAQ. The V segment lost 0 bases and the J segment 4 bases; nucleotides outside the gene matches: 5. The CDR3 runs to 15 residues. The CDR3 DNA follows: TGTGCCAGCAGCTTAGCAGCCAGGGGGGGCTATGGCTACACCTTC. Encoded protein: CASSLAARGGYGYTF.

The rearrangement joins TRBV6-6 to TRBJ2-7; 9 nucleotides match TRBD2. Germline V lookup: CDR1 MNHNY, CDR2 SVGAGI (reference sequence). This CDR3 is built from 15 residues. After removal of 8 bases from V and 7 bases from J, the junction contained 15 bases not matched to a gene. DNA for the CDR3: TGTGCCAGCGGTGGTAGGGGGACTAGCTCGGGGGAGCAGTACTTC. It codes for CASGGRGTSSGEQYF.